The source of this T cell receptor (beta chain) is a study of blood T cell repertoires in COVID-19. Overall study context: Acute and convalescent COVID-19 specimens originated in the United States, Italy and Spain. PBMCs, B-cell-depleted T cells, or T cells were the source of the cDNA or gDNA that made up the material.

Germline CDR1 and CDR2: SGDLS and YYNGEE. The CDR3 totals 13 residues. V was cut by 4 bases and J by 1 base, with 8 bases left in between. In the original processing: Amplification of reference gene primers was used by the study to estimate nucleated cell counts. Method: immunoSEQ multiplex PCR; TCRdb's copy keeps in-frame clones and lacks some. The V and J calls and clone size were taken over from that table, and D and trimming were inferred from the DNA. The sample carries 250,000 to 300,000 clones, approximately 85% recorded once. Sequencing input: peripheral blood. V is TRBV9 and J is TRBJ1-1, with D tentatively TRBD1 (5 bases). The clonotype originates from an older woman with acute or convalescent COVID-19. The CDR3 loop is CASSTTGNTEAFF. The CDR3 bases are TGTGCCAGCAGCACTACAGGGAACACTGAAGCTTTCTTT.